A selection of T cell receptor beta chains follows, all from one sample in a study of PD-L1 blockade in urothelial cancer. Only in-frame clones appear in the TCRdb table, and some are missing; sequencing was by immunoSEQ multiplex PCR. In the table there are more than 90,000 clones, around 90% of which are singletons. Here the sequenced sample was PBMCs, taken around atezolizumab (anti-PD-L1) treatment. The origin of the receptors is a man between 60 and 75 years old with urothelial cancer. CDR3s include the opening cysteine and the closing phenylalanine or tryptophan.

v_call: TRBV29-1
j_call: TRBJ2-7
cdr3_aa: CSVGSGAYEQYF

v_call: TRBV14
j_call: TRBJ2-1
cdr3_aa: CASSPMGQGYNEQFF

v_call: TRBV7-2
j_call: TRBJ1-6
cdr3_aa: CASSSRASRGSYNSPLHF

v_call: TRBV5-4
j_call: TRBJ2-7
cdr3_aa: CATTRIGRDEQYF

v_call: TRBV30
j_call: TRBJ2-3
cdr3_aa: CAWGRLAGSTDTQYF

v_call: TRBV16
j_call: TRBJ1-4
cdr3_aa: CASSQSAGQSTTNEKLFF

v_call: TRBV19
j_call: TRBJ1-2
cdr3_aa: CASSMTGGGMYGYTF

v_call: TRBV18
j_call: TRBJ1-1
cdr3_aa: CASSPPDSEAFF

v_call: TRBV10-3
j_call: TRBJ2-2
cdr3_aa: CAISFTGTGDTGELFF

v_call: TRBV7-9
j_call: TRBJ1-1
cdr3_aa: CASRTSLNTEAFF

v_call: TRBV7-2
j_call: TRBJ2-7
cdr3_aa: CASSSTYEQYF

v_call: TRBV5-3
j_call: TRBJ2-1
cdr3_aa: CARSFNPRDRVEFF

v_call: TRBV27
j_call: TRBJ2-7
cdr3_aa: CARSLGGGLYEQYF

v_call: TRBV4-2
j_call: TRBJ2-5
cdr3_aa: CASSQPPPRELETQYF

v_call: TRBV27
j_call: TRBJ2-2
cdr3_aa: CASSSGTGGAAGELFF

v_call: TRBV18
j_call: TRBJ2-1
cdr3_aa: CASSPQGWNEQFF

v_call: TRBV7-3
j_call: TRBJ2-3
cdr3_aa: CASSLIGAQDTQYF

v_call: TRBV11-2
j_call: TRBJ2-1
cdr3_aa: CASSLASGSHNEQFF